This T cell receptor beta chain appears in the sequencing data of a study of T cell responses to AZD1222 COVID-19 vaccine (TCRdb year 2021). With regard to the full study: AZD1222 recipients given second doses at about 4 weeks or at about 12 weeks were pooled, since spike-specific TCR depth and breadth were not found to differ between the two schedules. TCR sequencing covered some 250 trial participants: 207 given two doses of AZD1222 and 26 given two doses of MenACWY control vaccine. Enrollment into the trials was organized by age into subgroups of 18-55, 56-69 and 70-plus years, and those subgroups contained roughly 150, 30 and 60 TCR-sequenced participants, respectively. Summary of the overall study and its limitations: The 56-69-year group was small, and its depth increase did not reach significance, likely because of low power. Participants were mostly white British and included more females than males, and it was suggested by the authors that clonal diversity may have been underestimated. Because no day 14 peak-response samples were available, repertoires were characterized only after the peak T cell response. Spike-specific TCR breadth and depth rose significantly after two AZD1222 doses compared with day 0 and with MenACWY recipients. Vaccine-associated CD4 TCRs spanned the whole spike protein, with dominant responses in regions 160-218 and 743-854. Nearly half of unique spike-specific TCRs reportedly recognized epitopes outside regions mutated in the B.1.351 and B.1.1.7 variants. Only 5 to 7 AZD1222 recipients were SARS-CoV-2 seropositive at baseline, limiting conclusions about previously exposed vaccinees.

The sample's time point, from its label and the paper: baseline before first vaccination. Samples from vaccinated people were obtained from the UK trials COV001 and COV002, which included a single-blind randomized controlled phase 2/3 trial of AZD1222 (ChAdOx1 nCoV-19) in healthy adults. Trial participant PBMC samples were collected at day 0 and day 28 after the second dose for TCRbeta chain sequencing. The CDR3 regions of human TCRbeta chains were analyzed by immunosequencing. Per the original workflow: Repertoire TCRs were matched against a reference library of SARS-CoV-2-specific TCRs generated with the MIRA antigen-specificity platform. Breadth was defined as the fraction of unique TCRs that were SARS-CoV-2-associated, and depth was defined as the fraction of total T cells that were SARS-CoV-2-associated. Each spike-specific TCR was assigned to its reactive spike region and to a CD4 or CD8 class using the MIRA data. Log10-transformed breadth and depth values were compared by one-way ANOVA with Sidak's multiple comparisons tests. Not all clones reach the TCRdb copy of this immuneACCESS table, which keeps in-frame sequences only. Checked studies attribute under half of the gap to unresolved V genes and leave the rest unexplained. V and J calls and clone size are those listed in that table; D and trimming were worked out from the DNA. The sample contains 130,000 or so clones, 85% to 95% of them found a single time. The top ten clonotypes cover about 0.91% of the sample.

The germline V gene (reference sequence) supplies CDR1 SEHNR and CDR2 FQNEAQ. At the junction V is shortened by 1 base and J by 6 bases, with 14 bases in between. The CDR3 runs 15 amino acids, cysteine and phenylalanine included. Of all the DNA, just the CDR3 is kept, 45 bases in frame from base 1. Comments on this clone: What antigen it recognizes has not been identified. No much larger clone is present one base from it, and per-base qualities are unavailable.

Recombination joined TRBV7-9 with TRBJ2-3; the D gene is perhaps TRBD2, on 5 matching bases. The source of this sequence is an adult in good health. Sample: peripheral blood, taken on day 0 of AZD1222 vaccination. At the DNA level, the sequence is TGTGCCAGCAGCTTAGTCGGGGTCGTCGGGGATACGCAGTATTTT. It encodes CASSLVGVVGDTQYF. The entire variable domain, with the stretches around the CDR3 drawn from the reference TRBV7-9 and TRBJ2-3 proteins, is DTGVSQNPRHKITKRGQNVTFRCDPISEHNRLYWYRQTLGQGPEFLTYFQNEAQLEKSRLLSDRFSAERPKGSFSTLEIQRTEQGDSAMYLCASSLVGVVGDTQYFGPGTRLTVL.